This T cell receptor (beta chain) emerged from a study of siplizumab effects on memory and regulatory T cells. Study-wide results and caveats: Naive T cells looked more diverse than memory cells, and they looked like major contributors to the alloresponse. Alloreactive sequences traceable to unstimulated CD4+ memory cells declined significantly under siplizumab. With siplizumab, mappable alloreactive CD4+ clones averaged roughly 65% Treg-derived, versus 25% to 30% in controls.

Trimming at V came to 2 bases and at J to 4 bases, leaving 1 base not matched to a gene. The CDR3 has 14 amino acids. The germline V gene encodes CDR1 MNHEY and CDR2 SMNVEV (reference sequence). As for this clone: Its antigen is not identified.

Per sample, the assay covered approximately 100,000 TCR templates. TCRdb keeps only in-frame clones here, not all; method: immunoSEQ multiplex PCR. The sample lists 100,000 to 120,000 clones; roughly 92% were seen once. This receptor was identified in a human donor in good health. Specimen: CD4+ T cells sorted from blood. The V gene is TRBV27, the J gene TRBJ2-3; TRBD1 matches at 9 bases. CDR3 sequence (DNA): TGTGCCAGCAGTTTAACAGGGGGCGCAGATACGCAGTATTTT. Its translation: CASSLTGGADTQYF.